Listed below are T cell receptor beta chains from one sample, sequenced in a study of OX40 agonist ivuxolimab in advanced cancers. The repertoire was sequenced with immunoSEQ multiplex PCR; TCRdb's copy has only in-frame clones and lacks some. Here the sample spans tens of thousands of clones, approximately 79% being singletons. The sample here was CD4+ or CD8+ T cells sorted from blood, taken in a trial of the OX40 agonist ivuxolimab. All receptors derive from an adult with an advanced solid tumor such as melanoma, head and neck, liver or kidney cancer. CDR3s leave out the opening cysteine and the closing phenylalanine or tryptophan. A D gene is named only where the DNA matches it firmly.

>TRBV11-2|-|TRBJ1-1
ASSLESVNTEAF
>TRBV7-2|TRBD2|TRBJ2-5
ASSLTSGWGGETQY
>TRBV10-3|-|TRBJ2-2
AISESSKALTAGELF
>TRBV5-4|-|TRBJ1-2
ASSWPGSYGYT
>TRBV5-6|-|TRBJ2-2
ASSSLAGELF
>TRBV28|TRBD1|TRBJ1-2
ASSLQGAGGYT
>TRBV5-1|TRBD2|TRBJ2-7
ASSSGLADYEQY
>TRBV11-3|TRBD2|TRBJ2-3
ASSSGLAGTDTQY
>TRBV5-1|TRBD2|TRBJ2-5
ASSLGLAERQETQY
>TRBV7-2|-|TRBJ2-7
ASSPGHGAREQY
>TRBV11-3|TRBD1|TRBJ2-1
ASSSMTGPYNEQF
>TRBV28|-|TRBJ2-1
ASRLPGGDEQF
>TRBV5-1|-|TRBJ2-7
ASSPGSSYEQY
>TRBV28|TRBD1|TRBJ1-2
ASSSTGIGGYT
>TRBV9|-|TRBJ2-5
ASSFDSGSNQETQY
>TRBV6-1|-|TRBJ1-5
ASRNTGINQPQH
>TRBV27|-|TRBJ1-3
ASSLSGSGNTIY
>TRBV5-1|TRBD1|TRBJ2-5
ASSRRTGGSETQY
>TRBV5-1|-|TRBJ2-3
ASSLEGPGTDTQY
>TRBV7-3|-|TRBJ1-2
ASSRSGQENGYT
>TRBV7-2|TRBD2|TRBJ2-2
ASSPSLAGGPGELF
>TRBV10-3|-|TRBJ2-7
AISGGPKWSYEQY
>TRBV5-4|-|TRBJ2-2
ASSLDLAGDGSGELF
>TRBV28|-|TRBJ1-1
ASSLVGDTEAF
>TRBV20-1|-|TRBJ2-1
SAGNEQF
>TRBV6-6|TRBD1|TRBJ2-7
ASRDRASGEQY
>TRBV21-1|-|TRBJ2-3
ASPGSPWVTDTQY
>TRBV13|TRBD1|TRBJ2-7
ASSLGTGSRGRYYEQY
>TRBV21-1|-|TRBJ2-7
ASRAGEREGSEQY
>TRBV7-8|TRBD1|TRBJ2-1
ASIIDRAEAEQF